The 5 T cell receptor beta chains given below trace back to one sample, sequenced in a study of blood T cell repertoires in COVID-19. Clones were read by immunoSEQ multiplex PCR, and TCRdb kept only the in-frame ones, dropping some. Of about 240,000 clones listed, about nine tenths were seen once; the top ten hold 6.2%. The material sequenced was peripheral blood. These receptors were taken from a man aged 55 to 69 with acute or convalescent COVID-19.

The J gene is TRBJ2-1, the V gene TRBV7-6, with 8 bases lining up with TRBD2. Losses at the gene ends were 5 bases for V and 9 bases for J; bases not matched to a gene: 3. The CDR3 covers 12 residues. Germline CDR1 is SGHVS and CDR2 is FNYEAQ. The CDR3 region is CASSPREGEQFF. CDR3 coding DNA: TGTGCCAGCAGCCCCCGGGAGGGTGAGCAGTTCTTC.

J is TRBJ1-1 and V is TRBV28; weak D call: TRBD1 (5 bases). V lost 4 bases and J lost 6, with 15 bases in between. This CDR3 is 14 amino acids long. The germline V gene encodes CDR1 MDHEN and CDR2 SYDVKM. The CDR3, as DNA: TGTGCCAGCAGTTCCTCAGACAGTAAGGCTGAAGCTTTCTTT. Translated: CASSSSDSKAEAFF.

This clone occurred once. The chain couples TRBV11-3 to TRBJ2-6; 9 bases line up with TRBD1. The germline CDR1 and CDR2 sequences are SGHNT and YENEEA. Trimming at V came to 4 bases and at J to 6 bases, leaving 10 bases not matched to a gene. CDR3 length: 17 residues. As DNA, the CDR3 is TGTGCCAGCAGCTCGGGACAGGGTGAATATCCGGCCAACGTCCTGACTTTC. Translating it yields CASSSGQGEYPANVLTF.

For the CDR3, the DNA is TGTGCCAGTAGTATGCCTCCTAATAGCGGGAGCCTCACAGATACGCAGTATTTT. This sequence encodes CASSMPPNSGSLTDTQYF. The chain joins TRBV19 to TRBJ2-3, with TRBD2 matching over 9 bases. Germline V gene lookup returns CDR1 LNHDA and CDR2 SQIVND (reference sequence). The CDR3 has 18 amino acids. V trimming: 3 bases; J trimming: 2 bases; junction bases outside the gene matches: 12.

This clone was seen a few times. The rearrangement links TRBV6-5 to TRBJ2-5, with TRBD1 matching 7 bases. J lost 7 bases, V lost 6 bases, and 8 bases had no gene match. Germline CDR1 is MNHEY and CDR2 is SVGAGI. The CDR3 consists of 13 residues. CDR3 DNA sequence: TGTGCCAGCAGCGGGGACAGCGTCCCGACCCAGTACTTC. This gives the protein CASSGDSVPTQYF.